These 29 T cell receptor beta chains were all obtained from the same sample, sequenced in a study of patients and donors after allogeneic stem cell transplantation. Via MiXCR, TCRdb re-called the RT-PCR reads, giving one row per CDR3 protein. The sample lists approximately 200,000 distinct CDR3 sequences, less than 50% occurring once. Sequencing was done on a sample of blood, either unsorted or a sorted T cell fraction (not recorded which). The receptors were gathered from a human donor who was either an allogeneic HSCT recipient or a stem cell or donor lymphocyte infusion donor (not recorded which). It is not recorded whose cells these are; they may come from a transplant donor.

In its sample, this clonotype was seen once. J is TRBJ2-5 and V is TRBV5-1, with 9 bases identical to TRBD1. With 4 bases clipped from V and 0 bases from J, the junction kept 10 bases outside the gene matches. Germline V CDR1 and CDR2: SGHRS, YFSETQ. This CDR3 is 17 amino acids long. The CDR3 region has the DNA TGCGCCAGCAGCAGAGGACAGGGGTTCCCTTACCAAGAGACCCAGTACTTC. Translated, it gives CASSRGQGFPYQETQYF.

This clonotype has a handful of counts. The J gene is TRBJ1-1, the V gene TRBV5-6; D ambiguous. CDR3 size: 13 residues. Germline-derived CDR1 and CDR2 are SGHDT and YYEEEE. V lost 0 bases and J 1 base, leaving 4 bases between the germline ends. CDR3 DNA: TGTGCCAGCAGCTTGGCCAAGAACACTGAAGCTTTCTTT. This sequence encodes CASSLAKNTEAFF.

DNA for the CDR3: TGTGCCAGCTCCTCCCCTACGAGGGGGGCCAACGTCCTGACTTTC. Amino acid sequence: CASSSPTRGANVLTF. J is TRBJ2-6 and V is TRBV18; D gene ambiguous. Germline V gives CDR1 KGHSH, CDR2 LQKENI. This CDR3 has 15 amino acids. V was clipped by 6 bases and J by 4 bases, with 13 bases between them.

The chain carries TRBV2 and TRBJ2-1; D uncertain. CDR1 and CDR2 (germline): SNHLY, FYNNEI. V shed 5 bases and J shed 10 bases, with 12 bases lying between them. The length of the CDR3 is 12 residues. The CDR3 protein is CASSSTSREQFF. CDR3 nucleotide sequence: TGTGCCAGCAGTTCGACCAGTAGGGAGCAGTTCTTC.

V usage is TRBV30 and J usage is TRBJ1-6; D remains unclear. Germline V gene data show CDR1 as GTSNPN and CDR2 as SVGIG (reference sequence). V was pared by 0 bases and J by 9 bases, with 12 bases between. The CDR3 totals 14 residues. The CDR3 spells CAWSVPPARSPLHF. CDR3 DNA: TGTGCCTGGAGTGTACCGCCCGCTCGTTCACCCCTCCACTTT.

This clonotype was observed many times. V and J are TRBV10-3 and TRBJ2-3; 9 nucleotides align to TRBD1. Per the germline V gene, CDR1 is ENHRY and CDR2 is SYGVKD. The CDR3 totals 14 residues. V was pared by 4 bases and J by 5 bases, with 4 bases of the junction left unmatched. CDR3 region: CAISAGQGIDTQYF. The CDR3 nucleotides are TGTGCCATCAGTGCGGGACAGGGCATAGATACGCAGTATTTT.

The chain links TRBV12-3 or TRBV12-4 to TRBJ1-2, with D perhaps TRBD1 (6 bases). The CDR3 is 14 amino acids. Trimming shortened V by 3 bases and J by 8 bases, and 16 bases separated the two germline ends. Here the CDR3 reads CASSLGRGWKGYTF. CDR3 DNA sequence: TGTGCCAGCAGTTTGGGCAGGGGTTGGAAGGGCTACACCTTC.

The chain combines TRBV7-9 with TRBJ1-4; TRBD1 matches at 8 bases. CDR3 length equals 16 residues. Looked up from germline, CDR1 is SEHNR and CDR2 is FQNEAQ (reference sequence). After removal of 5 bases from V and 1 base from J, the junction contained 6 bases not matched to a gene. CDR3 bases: TGTGCCAGCAGCCCAGGGGGCCTAAGAACTAATGAAAAACTGTTTTTT. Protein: CASSPGGLRTNEKLFF.

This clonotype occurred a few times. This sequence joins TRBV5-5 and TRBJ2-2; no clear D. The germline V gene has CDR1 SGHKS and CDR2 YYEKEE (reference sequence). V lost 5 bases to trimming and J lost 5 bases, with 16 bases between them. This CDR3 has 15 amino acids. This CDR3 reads CASREHAVWTGELFF. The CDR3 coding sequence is TGTGCCAGCAGGGAACACGCGGTTTGGACCGGGGAGCTGTTTTTT.

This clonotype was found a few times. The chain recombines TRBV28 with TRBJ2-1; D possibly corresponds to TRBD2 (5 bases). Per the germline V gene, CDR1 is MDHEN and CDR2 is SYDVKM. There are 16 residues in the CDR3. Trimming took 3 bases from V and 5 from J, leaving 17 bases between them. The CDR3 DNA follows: TGTGCCAGCAGTTTTTCCGGACTGGAAGTTAACAATGAGCAGTTCTTC. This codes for CASSFSGLEVNNEQFF.

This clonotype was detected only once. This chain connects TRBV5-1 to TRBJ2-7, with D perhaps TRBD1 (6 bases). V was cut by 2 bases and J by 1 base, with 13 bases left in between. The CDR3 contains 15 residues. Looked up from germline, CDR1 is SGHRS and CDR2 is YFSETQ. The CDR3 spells CASSLRAGESYEQYF. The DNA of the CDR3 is TGCGCCAGCAGCTTACGGGCAGGGGAATCCTACGAGCAGTACTTC. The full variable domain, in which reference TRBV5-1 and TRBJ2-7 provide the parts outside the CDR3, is KAGVTQTPRYLIKTRGQQVTLSCSPISGHRSVSWYQQTPGQGLQFLFEYFSETQRNKGNFPGRFSGRQFSNSRSEMNVSTLELGDSALYLCASSLRAGESYEQYFGPGTRLTVT.

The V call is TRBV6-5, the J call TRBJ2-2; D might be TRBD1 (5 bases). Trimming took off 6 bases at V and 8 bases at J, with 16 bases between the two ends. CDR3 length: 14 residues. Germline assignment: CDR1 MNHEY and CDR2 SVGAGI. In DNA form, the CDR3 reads TGTGCCAGCAGACCCCAGGGAAGGGCAGGGGAGCTGTTTTTT. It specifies CASRPQGRAGELFF.

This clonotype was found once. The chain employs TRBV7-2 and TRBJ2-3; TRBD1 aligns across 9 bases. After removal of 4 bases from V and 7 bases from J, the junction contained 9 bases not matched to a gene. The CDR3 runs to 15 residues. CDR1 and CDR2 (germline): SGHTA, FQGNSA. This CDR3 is CASSSAPGQGNTQYF. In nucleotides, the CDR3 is TGTGCCAGCAGCTCGGCCCCGGGACAGGGAAATACGCAGTATTTT.

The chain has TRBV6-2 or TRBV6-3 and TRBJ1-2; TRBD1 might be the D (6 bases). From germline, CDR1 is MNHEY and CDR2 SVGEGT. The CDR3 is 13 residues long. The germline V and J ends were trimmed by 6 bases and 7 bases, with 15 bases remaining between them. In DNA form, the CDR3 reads TGTGCCAGCAGCCCCGACAGGTTTTCTGGCTACACCTTC. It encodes CASSPDRFSGYTF.

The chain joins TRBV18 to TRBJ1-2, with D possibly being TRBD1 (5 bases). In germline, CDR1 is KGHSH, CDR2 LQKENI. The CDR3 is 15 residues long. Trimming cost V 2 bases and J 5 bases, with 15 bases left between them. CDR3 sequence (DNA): TGTGCCAGCTCACCATCCTCAGGGTTGGGGTATGGCTACACCTTC. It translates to CASSPSSGLGYGYTF.

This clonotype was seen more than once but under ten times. CDR3 DNA: TGTGCCATCAGCCCGGAGGTGAGCTACGAGCAGTACTTC. This gives the protein CAISPEVSYEQYF. The rearrangement links TRBV10-3 to TRBJ2-7, with D perhaps matching TRBD2 (5 bases). Germline V CDR1 and CDR2: ENHRY, SYGVKD. V lost 6 bases to trimming and J lost 3 bases, with 12 bases between them. CDR3 size: 13 residues.

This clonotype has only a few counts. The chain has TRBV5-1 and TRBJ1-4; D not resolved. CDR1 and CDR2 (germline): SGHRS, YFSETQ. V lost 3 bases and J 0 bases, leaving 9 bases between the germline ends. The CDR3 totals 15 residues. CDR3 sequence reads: CASSSHSATNEKLFF. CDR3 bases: TGCGCCAGCAGCTCCCACAGCGCAACTAATGAAAAACTGTTTTTT.

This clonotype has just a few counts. CDR3: CASSLNGGNIDSPLHF. As DNA, the CDR3 is TGTGCCAGCAGCTTGAACGGGGGAAATATTGATTCACCCCTCCACTTT. The V and J genes are TRBV5-6 and TRBJ1-6, with D possibly matching TRBD1 (5 bases). CDR1 is SGHDT, CDR2 YYEEEE, per germline. The V gene lost 1 base and the J gene lost 8 bases, with 16 bases spanning the gap. This CDR3 spans 16 amino acids.

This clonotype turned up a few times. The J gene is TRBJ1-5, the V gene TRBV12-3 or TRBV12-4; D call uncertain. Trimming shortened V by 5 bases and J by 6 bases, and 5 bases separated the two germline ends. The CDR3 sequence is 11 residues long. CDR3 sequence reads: CASSAGQPQHF. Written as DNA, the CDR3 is TGTGCCAGCAGTGCGGGTCAGCCCCAGCATTTT.

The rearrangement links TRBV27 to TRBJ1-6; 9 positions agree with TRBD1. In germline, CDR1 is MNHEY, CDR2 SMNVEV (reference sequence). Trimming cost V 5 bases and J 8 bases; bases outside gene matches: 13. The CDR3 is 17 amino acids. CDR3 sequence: CASSPPGTGTSDSPLHF. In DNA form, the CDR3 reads TGTGCCAGCAGTCCCCCCGGGACAGGGACCAGCGATTCACCCCTCCACTTT.

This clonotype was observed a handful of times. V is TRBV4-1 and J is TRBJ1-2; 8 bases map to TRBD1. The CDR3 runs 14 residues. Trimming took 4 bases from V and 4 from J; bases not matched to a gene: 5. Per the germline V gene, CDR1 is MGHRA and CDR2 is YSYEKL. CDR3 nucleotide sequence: TGCGCCAGCAGCCGGGACAGGACTTCCTATGGCTACACCTTC. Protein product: CASSRDRTSYGYTF.

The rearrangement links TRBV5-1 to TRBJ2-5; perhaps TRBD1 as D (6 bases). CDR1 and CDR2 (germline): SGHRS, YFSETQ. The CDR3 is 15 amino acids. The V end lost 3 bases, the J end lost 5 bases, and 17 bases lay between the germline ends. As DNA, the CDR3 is TGCGCCAGCAGCTGGCAGGGGCGATTGGGGGAGACCCAGTACTTC. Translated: CASSWQGRLGETQYF.

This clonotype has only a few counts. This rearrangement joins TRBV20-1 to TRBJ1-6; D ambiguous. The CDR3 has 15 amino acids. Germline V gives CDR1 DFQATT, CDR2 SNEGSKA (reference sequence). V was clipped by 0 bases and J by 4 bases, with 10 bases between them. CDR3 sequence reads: CSARDWEDYNSPLHF. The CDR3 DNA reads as TGCAGTGCTAGAGATTGGGAGGATTATAATTCACCCCTCCACTTT.

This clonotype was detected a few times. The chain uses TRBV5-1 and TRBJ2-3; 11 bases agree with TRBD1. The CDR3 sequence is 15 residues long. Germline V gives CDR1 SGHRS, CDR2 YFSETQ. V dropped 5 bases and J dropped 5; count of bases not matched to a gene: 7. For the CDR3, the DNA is TGCGCCAGCAGACCGGACAGGGGGCGATTAGATACGCAGTATTTT. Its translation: CASRPDRGRLDTQYF. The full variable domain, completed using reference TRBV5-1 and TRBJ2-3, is KAGVTQTPRYLIKTRGQQVTLSCSPISGHRSVSWYQQTPGQGLQFLFEYFSETQRNKGNFPGRFSGRQFSNSRSEMNVSTLELGDSALYLCASRPDRGRLDTQYFGPGTRLTVL.

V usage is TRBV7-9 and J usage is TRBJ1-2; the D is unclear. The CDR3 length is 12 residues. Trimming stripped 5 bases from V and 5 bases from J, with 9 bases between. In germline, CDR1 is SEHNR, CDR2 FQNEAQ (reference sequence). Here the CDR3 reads CASSHIQYGYTF. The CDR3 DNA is TGTGCCAGCAGCCACATCCAATATGGCTACACCTTC.

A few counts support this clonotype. The CDR3, as DNA: TGCAGTGCTACGAGCGGGGGGCCTGGAGGGGAGCAGTTCTTC. Translation: CSATSGGPGGEQFF. The V gene is TRBV20-1, the J gene TRBJ2-1, with 9 positions matching TRBD2. Germline V lookup: CDR1 DFQATT, CDR2 SNEGSKA (reference sequence). Trimming took 4 bases from V and 10 from J; bases not matched to a gene: 11. The CDR3 contains 14 residues.

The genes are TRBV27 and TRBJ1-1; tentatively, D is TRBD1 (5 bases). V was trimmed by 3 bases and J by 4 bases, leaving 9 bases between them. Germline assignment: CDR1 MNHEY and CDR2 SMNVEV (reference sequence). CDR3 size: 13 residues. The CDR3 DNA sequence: TGTGCCAGCAGTTTCGGCAGGGCCACTGAAGCTTTCTTT. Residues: CASSFGRATEAFF.

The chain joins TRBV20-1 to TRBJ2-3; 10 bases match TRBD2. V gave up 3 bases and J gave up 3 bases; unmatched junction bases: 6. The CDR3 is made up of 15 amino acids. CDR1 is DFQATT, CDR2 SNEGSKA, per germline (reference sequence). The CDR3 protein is CSARLAGGGTDTQYF. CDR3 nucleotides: TGCAGTGCTAGGTTAGCGGGGGGCGGGACAGATACGCAGTATTTT.

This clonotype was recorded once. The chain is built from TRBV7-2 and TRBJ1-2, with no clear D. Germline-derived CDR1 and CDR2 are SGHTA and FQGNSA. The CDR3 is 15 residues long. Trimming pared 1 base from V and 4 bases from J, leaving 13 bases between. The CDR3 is CASSLGTVRFYGYTF. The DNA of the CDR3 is TGTGCCAGCAGCTTAGGTACAGTACGTTTCTATGGCTACACCTTC.